This T cell receptor beta chain comes out of a study of lymphopenia after photon versus proton radiotherapy. Notes on the study in general: Proton therapy kept repertoires fairly stable, unlike photons, which gained effector/memory cells. Authors raise, but do not show, better survival with proton therapy. Oligoclonal CD8+ Temra expansion after nadir drove photon patients' diversity drop.

CDR1 and CDR2 from the germline V gene are MNHEY and SMNVEV (reference sequence). The CDR3 has 15 amino acids. Trimming cost V 3 bases and J 0 bases, with 8 bases left between them. Assay used: immunoSEQ multiplex PCR; TCRdb lists only in-frame clones, some missing. The sample yields around 20,000 clones, roughly 90% seen once. As regards this clone: Its specificity is not known.

The specimen was peripheral blood, collected from a patient treated with photon-based radiotherapy. The source of this sequence is a woman in her forties with cholangiocarcinoma. The rearrangement joins TRBV27 to TRBJ2-2; D gene ambiguous. The DNA of the CDR3 is TGTGCCAGCAGTTTTGCGGTTCCGAACACCGGGGAGCTGTTTTTT. Translation gives CASSFAVPNTGELFF.